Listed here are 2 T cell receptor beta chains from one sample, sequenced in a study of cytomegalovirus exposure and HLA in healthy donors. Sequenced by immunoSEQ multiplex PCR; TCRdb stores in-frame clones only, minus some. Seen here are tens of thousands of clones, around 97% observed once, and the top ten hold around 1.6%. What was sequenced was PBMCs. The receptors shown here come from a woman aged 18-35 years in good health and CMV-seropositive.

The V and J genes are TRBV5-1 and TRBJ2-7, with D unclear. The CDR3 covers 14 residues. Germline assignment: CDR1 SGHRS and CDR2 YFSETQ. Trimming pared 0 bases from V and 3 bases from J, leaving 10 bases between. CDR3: CASSLEPEYYEQYF. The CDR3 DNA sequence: TGCGCCAGCAGCTTGGAACCAGAATACTACGAGCAGTACTTC.

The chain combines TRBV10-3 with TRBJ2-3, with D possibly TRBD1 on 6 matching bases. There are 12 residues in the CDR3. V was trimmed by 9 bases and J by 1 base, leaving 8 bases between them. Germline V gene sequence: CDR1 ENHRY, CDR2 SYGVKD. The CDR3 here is CAIRQGTDTQYF. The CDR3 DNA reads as TGTGCCATAAGACAGGGCACAGATACGCAGTATTTT.